A single sample is the source of the 25 T cell receptor beta chains below, sequenced in a study of cytomegalovirus exposure and HLA in healthy donors. The study ran its PCR with 60 Vbeta and 13 Jbeta primers. This table comes from immunoSEQ multiplex PCR, and its TCRdb copy is limited to in-frame clones, with some not included. The sample has roughly 140,000 clones, 85% seen once. Sequencing was done on a sample of PBMCs. These receptors were collected from a woman under 30 in good health and CMV-seronegative.

The chain has TRBV18 and TRBJ2-2, with TRBD2 identical over 13 bases. V trimming: 2 bases; J trimming: 7 bases; junction bases outside the gene matches: 4. This CDR3 spans 16 amino acids. CDR1 is KGHSH and CDR2 is LQKENI in the germline V gene. CDR3 loop: CASSPYGLAGDGELFF. In DNA form, the CDR3 reads TGTGCCAGCTCACCATACGGACTAGCGGGGGACGGGGAGCTGTTTTTT.

The chain combines TRBV5-1 with TRBJ1-1, with TRBD1 identical over 9 bases. CDR1 and CDR2 from the germline V gene are SGHRS and YFSETQ. V shed 0 bases, J shed 5 bases, and the junction held 11 bases outside the gene matches. This CDR3 comprises 17 residues. In DNA form, the CDR3 reads TGCGCCAGCAGCTTGGGGGGGGGACAGGGTAGTGGGACTGAAGCTTTCTTT. Encoded protein: CASSLGGGQGSGTEAFF.

The rearrangement uses TRBV28 and TRBJ2-3, with D uncertain. In germline, CDR1 is MDHEN, CDR2 SYDVKM. V lost 6 bases to trimming and J lost 5 bases, with 12 bases between them. This CDR3 contains 13 residues. CDR3 residues: CASRERPGDTQYF. The CDR3 coding sequence is TGTGCCAGCAGGGAGAGGCCGGGAGATACGCAGTATTTT. The full variable domain, completed using reference TRBV28 and TRBJ2-3, is DVKVTQSSRYLVKRTGEKVFLECVQDMDHENMFWYRQDPGLGLRLIYFSYDVKMKEKGDIPEGYSVSREKKERFSLILESASTNQTSMYLCASRERPGDTQYFGPGTRLTVL.

This clone was seen a few times. The chain couples TRBV28 to TRBJ2-5; TRBD2 might be the D (6 bases). The J call is in doubt because the DNA end fits TRBJ2-7 better. CDR1 and CDR2 (germline): MDHEN, SYDVKM. The CDR3 has 12 amino acids. The CDR3 region is CASSLGGYEQYF. Here the CDR3 DNA reads TGTGCCAGCAGTTTGGGGGGATACGAGCAGTACTTC.

A few counts support this clone. V is TRBV18 and J is TRBJ1-6; 7 bases fit TRBD1. The germline gives CDR1 KGHSH, CDR2 LQKENI. The junction had 5 bases not matched to a gene; V was cut back by 8 bases and J by 10 bases. The CDR3 totals 12 residues. The CDR3 nucleotides are TGTGCCAGCACAACAGGGGACTCACCCCTCCACTTT. Its translation is CASTTGDSPLHF.

This chain connects TRBV2 to TRBJ2-7; 7 bases line up with TRBD1. CDR1 and CDR2 (germline): SNHLY, FYNNEI. J gave up 6 bases and V 3 bases, and 11 bases lay outside the gene matches. CDR3 size: 15 residues. CDR3 DNA sequence: TGTGCCAGCAGTGATTTTTATACAGGGGTAGGCGAGCAGTACTTC. It is translated as CASSDFYTGVGEQYF.

This chain connects TRBV10-3 to TRBJ2-2; TRBD2 aligns across 15 bases. The length of the CDR3 is 20 residues. Germline values: CDR1 ENHRY, CDR2 SYGVKD. J was trimmed by 3 bases and V by 4 bases; bases with no gene match: 12. The CDR3 protein is CAISAPSGTSGRSDTGELFF. Written as DNA, the CDR3 is TGTGCCATCAGTGCCCCCTCCGGGACTAGCGGGAGGTCGGACACCGGGGAGCTGTTTTTT.

V is TRBV5-5 and J is TRBJ1-2; TRBD1 matches 8 bases. The CDR3 is 15 amino acids. The germline V gene has CDR1 SGHKS and CDR2 YYEKEE (reference sequence). V dropped 4 bases and J dropped 5; count of bases not matched to a gene: 10. CDR3 loop: CASSLGTGRGYGYTF. CDR3 in DNA: TGTGCCAGCAGCCTTGGGACAGGTCGAGGGTATGGCTACACCTTC.

The chain links TRBV6-5 to TRBJ1-2; D might be TRBD1 (5 bases). Germline loops: CDR1 MNHEY, CDR2 SVGAGI. The CDR3 spans 12 residues. The V and J ends lost 6 bases and 7 bases respectively, with 12 bases between them. Here the CDR3 reads CASSTPGFGYTF. DNA for the CDR3: TGTGCCAGCAGCACACCAGGGTTTGGCTACACCTTC.

In DNA, the CDR3 is TGTGCCAGCAGCATGGAGGGGGCCACGAATGAAAAACTGTTTTTT. Residues: CASSMEGATNEKLFF. The chain has TRBV7-2 and TRBJ1-4; the match to TRBD1 covers 7 bases. Germline trimming cut 5 bases from V and 5 bases from J; bases unmatched to any gene: 8. The CDR3 has 15 residues. The V gene's germline CDR1 is SGHTA and CDR2 FQGNSA.

The chain uses TRBV9 and TRBJ2-3; 14 nucleotides align to TRBD2. The CDR3 covers 17 residues. Germline V gene sequence: CDR1 SGDLS, CDR2 YYNGEE. V shed 3 bases, J shed 3 bases, and the junction held 6 bases outside the gene matches. CDR3 loop: CASSAGLAGGQTDTQYF. CDR3 DNA sequence: TGTGCCAGCAGCGCCGGACTAGCGGGGGGCCAAACAGATACGCAGTATTTT.

V gene TRBV19 combines with J gene TRBJ1-1; 7 nucleotides agree with TRBD1. CDR3 size: 13 residues. Trimming took 5 bases from V and 8 from J; bases not matched to a gene: 8. Germline CDR1 reads LNHDA; CDR2 reads SQIVND (reference sequence). CDR3 sequence (DNA): TGTGCCAGTAGTCTGACAGGGTTTCAGGAAGCTTTCTTT. This translates into CASSLTGFQEAFF.

The chain uses TRBV11-2 and TRBJ2-1; 9 bases match TRBD2. V shed 4 bases and J 7 bases; nucleotides not matched to a gene: 11. Germline CDR1 and CDR2: SGHAT and FQNNGV. The CDR3 contains 16 residues. CDR3: CASSSRPGTSSNEQFF. DNA of the CDR3: TGTGCCAGCAGCTCCCGGCCCGGGACTAGCTCGAATGAGCAGTTCTTC.

The chain recombines TRBV11-3 with TRBJ2-1; D is perhaps TRBD2 (6 bases). CDR1 is SGHNT, CDR2 YENEEA, per germline. This CDR3 spans 15 amino acids. The V and J ends lost 3 bases and 4 bases respectively, with 13 bases between them. The CDR3 sequence: CASSFWLAGYNEQFF. The CDR3 DNA reads as TGTGCCAGCAGCTTCTGGTTGGCGGGGTACAATGAGCAGTTCTTC.

This clone has only one observation. The chain employs TRBV5-1 and TRBJ2-7; 9 positions agree with TRBD2. V was clipped by 4 bases and J by 7 bases; unmatched bases: 12. The length of the CDR3 is 15 residues. Germline CDR1 reads SGHRS; CDR2 reads YFSETQ. CDR3 in amino acids: CASSPGTSRFQEQYF. CDR3 in DNA: TGCGCCAGCAGCCCCGGGACTAGCAGGTTTCAGGAGCAGTACTTC.

J is TRBJ2-2 and V is TRBV5-1, with 8 bases identical to TRBD2. The trim removed 2 bases at V and 5 bases at J, leaving 2 bases unmatched. This CDR3 region has 14 residues. Per the germline V gene, CDR1 is SGHRS and CDR2 is YFSETQ. The CDR3 bases are TGCGCCAGCAGCTTTCGGGGGGGGACCGGGGAGCTGTTTTTT. Residues: CASSFRGGTGELFF.

The rearrangement links TRBV6-6 to TRBJ1-5, with 8 bases identical to TRBD1. The CDR3 loop spans 16 amino acids. In germline, CDR1 is MNHNY, CDR2 SVGAGI (reference sequence). After removal of 5 bases from V and 5 bases from J, the junction contained 11 bases not matched to a gene. The DNA for the CDR3 is TGTGCCAGCAGTGCAGGCGGGACAGGTGAATATCAGCCCCAGCATTTT. This translates into CASSAGGTGEYQPQHF.

This sequence joins TRBV28 and TRBJ2-7, with TRBD2 matching 12 bases. This CDR3 comprises 17 residues. Germline V lookup: CDR1 MDHEN, CDR2 SYDVKM. V dropped 3 bases and J dropped 2; count of bases not matched to a gene: 8. CDR3 nucleotide sequence: TGTGCCAGCAGTTTCATGACTAGCGGGGGCTCTACCTACGAGCAGTACTTC. The encoded protein is CASSFMTSGGSTYEQYF.

V is TRBV16 and J is TRBJ2-2, with unresolved D. CDR1 and CDR2 (germline): KGHSY, FQNENV. Trimming left V 1 base short and J 1 base short, with 4 bases between. This CDR3 region has 14 residues. CDR3 nucleotides: TGTGCCAGCAGCCAATACAGGAACACCGGGGAGCTGTTTTTT. It codes for CASSQYRNTGELFF.

The chain combines TRBV28 with TRBJ2-5; 7 bases fit TRBD1. This CDR3 is built from 14 residues. Germline V gives CDR1 MDHEN, CDR2 SYDVKM. V shed 7 bases and J 3 bases; nucleotides not matched to a gene: 8. DNA for the CDR3: TGTGCCAGCACCCTAGGGGGCCAGGAAGAGACCCAGTACTTC. Amino acid sequence: CASTLGGQEETQYF.

V and J are TRBV11-2 and TRBJ1-3; D may be TRBD1 (5 bases). CDR3 length: 16 amino acids. Germline CDR1 is SGHAT and CDR2 is FQNNGV. V lost 3 bases and J 2 bases, leaving 14 bases between the germline ends. Here the CDR3 reads CASSFNPRAPGNTIYF. In DNA, the CDR3 is TGTGCCAGCAGCTTTAATCCCAGGGCGCCTGGAAACACCATATATTTT. Based on the CDR3 plus reference TRBV11-2 and TRBJ1-3, the full variable domain is EAGVAQSPRYKIIEKRQSVAFWCNPISGHATLYWYQQILGQGPKLLIQFQNNGVVDDSQLPKDRFSAERLKGVDSTLKIQPAKLEDSAVYLCASSFNPRAPGNTIYFGEGSWLTVV.

This clone was seen only a few times. In DNA form, the CDR3 reads TGTGCCAGCAGCTTGGAACCTACGGGTGAGCAGTTCTTC. It codes for CASSLEPTGEQFF. The V and J genes are TRBV5-4 and TRBJ2-1; D remains ambiguous. The CDR3 has 13 amino acids. CDR1 is SGHNT, CDR2 YYREEE, per germline (reference sequence). Trimming stripped 0 bases from V and 9 bases from J, with 10 bases between.

V usage is TRBV15 and J usage is TRBJ2-7; 10 bases are shared with TRBD1. The CDR3 totals 16 residues. V shed 0 bases and J 7 bases; nucleotides not matched to a gene: 9. Germline V lookup: CDR1 LNHNV, CDR2 YYDKDF (reference sequence). The CDR3 DNA is TGTGCCACCAGCAGAGACAACCGGGACAGGGGACGAGAGCAGTACTTC. Its protein product is CATSRDNRDRGREQYF. The whole variable domain, remainder taken from reference TRBV15 and TRBJ2-7, is DAMVIQNPRYQVTQFGKPVTLSCSQTLNHNVMYWYQQKSSQAPKLLFHYYDKDFNNEADTPDNFQSRRPNTSFCFLDIRSPGLGDTAMYLCATSRDNRDRGREQYFGPGTRLTVT.

The chain combines TRBV7-2 with TRBJ2-5, with 8 bases lining up with TRBD2. The CDR3 length is 16 residues. In germline, CDR1 is SGHTA, CDR2 FQGNSA. Unmatched junction bases numbered 10, after V lost 0 bases and J lost 7 bases. The CDR3 is CASSLAGAGAGGTQYF. The CDR3 region has the DNA TGTGCCAGCAGCTTAGCCGGCGCGGGGGCGGGGGGGACCCAGTACTTC.

Here the CDR3 DNA reads TGCAGCGTTGAAGGGGGTAGCGGGGGGGGTGACAATGAGCAGTTCTTC. Its translation: CSVEGGSGGGDNEQFF. The chain is built from TRBV29-1 and TRBJ2-1; 11 positions match TRBD2. The V gene end was trimmed by 1 base and the J gene end by 5 bases; junction bases not matched to a gene: 7. The CDR3 loop spans 16 amino acids. In germline, CDR1 is SQVTM, CDR2 ANQGSEA.